This note documents a single T cell receptor (beta chain) sequence. What it binds is not known. The PCR had 60 Vbeta and 13 Jbeta primers. As processed by the authors: In a later analysis, of tens of millions of unique beta chains, some 10 million appeared in at least two donors. Assay used: immunoSEQ multiplex PCR; TCRdb lists only in-frame clones, some missing. The V and J calls and clone size come from that table; D and trimming were worked out from the DNA. The data contain about 120,000 clones, about 64% of them seen just once; the ten biggest clones take up 8% to 10%. This sample was included in a study of cytomegalovirus exposure and HLA in healthy donors. General study results and limits: Sequencing had likely introduced a cluster of highly shared sequence variants as an artifact. Follow-up analysis later connected one missense variant in DCLRE1C with trimming of TCR beta V- and J-genes.

The V segment lost 5 bases and the J segment 8 bases; nucleotides outside the gene matches: 9. This CDR3 spans 14 amino acids. Per germline, CDR1 MNHEY and CDR2 SVGAGI. The V call is TRBV6-5, the J call TRBJ1-2, with TRBD1 identical over 9 bases. Sequenced input: PBMCs. This clonotype was obtained from a man between 18 and 35 years old in good health and CMV-seropositive. This CDR3 is CASSQNRQGGGYTF. The CDR3, as DNA: TGTGCCAGCAGTCAGAATCGACAGGGGGGCGGCTACACCTTC.